The next 5 T cell receptor beta chains were all read from a single sample in a study of shared clonotypes between healthy human individuals. Profiled with immunoSEQ multiplex PCR; TCRdb holds only in-frame clones, not every one. The sample lists under 600,000 clones; around 97% were seen once. The sequenced sample was naive CD4+ T cells sorted from blood. The subset: CD45RA+ positively selected. The receptors come from a woman in her 30s in good health.

The sample holds one count of this clone. The rearrangement joins TRBV28 to TRBJ2-3; D gene unclear. Trimming removed 3 bases at V and 3 bases at J, with 10 bases between. The CDR3 spans 14 residues. In germline, CDR1 is MDHEN, CDR2 SYDVKM. The CDR3, as DNA: TGTGCCAGCAGTTTTCAGCTGTTGACAGATACGCAGTATTTT. It is translated as CASSFQLLTDTQYF.

The chain employs TRBV21-1 and TRBJ2-5; no check of the table's D call, TRBD2, against the DNA was made. TRBV21-1 is tagged as a pseudogene. The CDR3 is 14 residues long. CDR3 coding DNA: TGTGCCAGCAGCAAAGAGCGCCAGAAAGAGACCCAGTACTTC. Its protein product is CASSKERQKETQYF.

Points on this clone: The same CDR3 arises from other DNA sequences in this sample as well. The V gene is TRBV7-9, the J gene TRBJ1-1, with D hard to call. V was cut by 3 bases and J by 0 bases, with 2 bases left in between. Looked up from germline, CDR1 is SEHNR and CDR2 is FQNEAQ (reference sequence). CDR3 size: 12 residues. The CDR3 sequence is CASSFLNTEAFF. DNA of the CDR3: TGTGCCAGCAGCTTTTTGAACACTGAAGCTTTCTTT.

This chain connects TRBV6-5 to TRBJ2-7; TRBD2 agrees at 10 bases. The V segment lost 2 bases and the J segment 3 bases; nucleotides outside the gene matches: 4. The CDR3 length is 15 residues. Germline assignment: CDR1 MNHEY and CDR2 SVGAGI. For the CDR3, the DNA is TGTGCCAGCAGTTACAGGAAGCGGGAGGGCTACGAGCAGTACTTC. Protein: CASSYRKREGYEQYF.

The V call is TRBV10-2, the J call TRBJ2-7, with D possibly matching TRBD1 (6 bases). CDR1 is WSHSY and CDR2 is SAAADI in the germline V gene. V was clipped by 10 bases and J by 2 bases, with 18 bases between them. The CDR3 is 14 residues long. As DNA, the CDR3 is TGCGCCACCGCCGGCTCGGACAGAGCCTACGAGCAGTACTTC. Its protein is CATAGSDRAYEQYF.